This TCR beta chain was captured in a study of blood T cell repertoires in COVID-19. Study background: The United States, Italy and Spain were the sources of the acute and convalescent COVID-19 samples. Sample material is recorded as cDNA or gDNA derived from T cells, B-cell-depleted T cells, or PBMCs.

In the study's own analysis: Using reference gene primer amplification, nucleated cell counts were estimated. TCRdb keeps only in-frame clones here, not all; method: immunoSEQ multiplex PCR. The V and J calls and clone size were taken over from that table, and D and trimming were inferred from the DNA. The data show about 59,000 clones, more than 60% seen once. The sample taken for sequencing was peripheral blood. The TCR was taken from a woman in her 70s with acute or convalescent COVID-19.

The CDR3 here is CASTLDWAGGYQETQYF. For the CDR3, the DNA is TGTGCCAGCACCCTCGACTGGGCGGGGGGGTATCAAGAGACCCAGTACTTC. This chain uses TRBV11-2 with TRBJ2-5; TRBD2 aligns across 9 bases. After removal of 7 bases from V and 2 bases from J, the junction contained 14 bases not matched to a gene. The CDR3 covers 17 residues. Germline-derived CDR1 and CDR2 are SGHAT and FQNNGV.